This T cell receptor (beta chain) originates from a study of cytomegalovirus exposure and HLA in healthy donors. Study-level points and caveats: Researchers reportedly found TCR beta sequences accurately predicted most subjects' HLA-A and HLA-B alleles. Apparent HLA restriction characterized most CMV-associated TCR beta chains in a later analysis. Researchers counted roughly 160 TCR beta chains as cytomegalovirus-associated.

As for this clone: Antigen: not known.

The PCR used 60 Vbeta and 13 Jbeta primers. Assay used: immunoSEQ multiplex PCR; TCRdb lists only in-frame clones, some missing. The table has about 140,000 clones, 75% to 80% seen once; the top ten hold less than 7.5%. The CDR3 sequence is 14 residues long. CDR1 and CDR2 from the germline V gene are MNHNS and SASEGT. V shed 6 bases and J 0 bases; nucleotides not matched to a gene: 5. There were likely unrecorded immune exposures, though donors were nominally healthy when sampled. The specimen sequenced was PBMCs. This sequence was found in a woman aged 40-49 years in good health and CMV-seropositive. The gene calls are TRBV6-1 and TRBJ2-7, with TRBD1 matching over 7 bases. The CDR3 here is CASSRQGSSYEQYF. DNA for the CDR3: TGTGCCAGCAGCCGACAGGGATCCTCCTACGAGCAGTACTTC.